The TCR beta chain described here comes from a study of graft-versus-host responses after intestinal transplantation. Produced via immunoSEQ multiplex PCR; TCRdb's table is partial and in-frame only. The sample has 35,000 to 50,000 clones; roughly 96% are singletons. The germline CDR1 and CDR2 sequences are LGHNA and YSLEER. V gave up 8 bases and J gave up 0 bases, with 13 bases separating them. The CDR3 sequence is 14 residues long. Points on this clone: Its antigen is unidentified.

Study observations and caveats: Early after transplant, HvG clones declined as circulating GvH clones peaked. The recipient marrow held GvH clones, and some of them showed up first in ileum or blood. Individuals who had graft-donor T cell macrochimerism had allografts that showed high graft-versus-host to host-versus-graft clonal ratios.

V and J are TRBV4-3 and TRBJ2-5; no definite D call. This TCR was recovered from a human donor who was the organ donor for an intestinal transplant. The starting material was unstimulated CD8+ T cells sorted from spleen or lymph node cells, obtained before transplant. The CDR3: CASGIDRDQETQYF. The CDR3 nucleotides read TGCGCCAGCGGAATTGACCGAGACCAAGAGACCCAGTACTTC.